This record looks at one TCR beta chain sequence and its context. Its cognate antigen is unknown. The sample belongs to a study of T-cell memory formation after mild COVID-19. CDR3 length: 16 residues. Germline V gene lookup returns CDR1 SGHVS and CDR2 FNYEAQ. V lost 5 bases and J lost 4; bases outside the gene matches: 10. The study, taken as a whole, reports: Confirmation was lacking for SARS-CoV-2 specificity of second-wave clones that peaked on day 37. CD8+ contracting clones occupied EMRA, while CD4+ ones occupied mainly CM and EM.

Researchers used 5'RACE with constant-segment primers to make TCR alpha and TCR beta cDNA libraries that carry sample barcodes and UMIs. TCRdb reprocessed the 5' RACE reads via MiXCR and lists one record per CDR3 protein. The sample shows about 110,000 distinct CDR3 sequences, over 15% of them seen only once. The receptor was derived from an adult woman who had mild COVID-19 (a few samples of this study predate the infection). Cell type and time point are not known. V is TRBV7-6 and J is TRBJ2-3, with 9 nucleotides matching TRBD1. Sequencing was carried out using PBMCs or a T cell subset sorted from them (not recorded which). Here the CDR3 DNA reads TGTGCCAGCAGCCCTAGGGTTCGGACAGGGGCAGATACGCAGTATTTT. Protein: CASSPRVRTGADTQYF.